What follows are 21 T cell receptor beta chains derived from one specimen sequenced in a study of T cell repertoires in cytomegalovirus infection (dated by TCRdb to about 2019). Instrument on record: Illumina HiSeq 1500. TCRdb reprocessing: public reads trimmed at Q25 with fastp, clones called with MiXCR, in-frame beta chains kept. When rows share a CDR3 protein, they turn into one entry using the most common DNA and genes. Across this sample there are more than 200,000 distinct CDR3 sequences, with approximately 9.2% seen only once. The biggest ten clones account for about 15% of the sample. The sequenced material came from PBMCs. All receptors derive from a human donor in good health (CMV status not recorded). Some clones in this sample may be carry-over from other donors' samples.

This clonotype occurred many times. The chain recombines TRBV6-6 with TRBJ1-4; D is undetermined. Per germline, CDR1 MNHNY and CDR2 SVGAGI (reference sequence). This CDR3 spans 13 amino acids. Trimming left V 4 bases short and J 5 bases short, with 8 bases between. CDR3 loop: CASSSPGNEKLFF. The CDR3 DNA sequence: TGTGCCAGCAGTTCCCCCGGAAATGAAAAACTGTTTTTT.

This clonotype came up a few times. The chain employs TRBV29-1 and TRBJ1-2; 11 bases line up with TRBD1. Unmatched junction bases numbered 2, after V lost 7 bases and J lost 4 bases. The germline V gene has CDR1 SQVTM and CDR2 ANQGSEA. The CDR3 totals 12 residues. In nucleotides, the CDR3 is TGCAGCGGCGGACAGGGGGCCTATGGCTACACCTTC. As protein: CSGGQGAYGYTF.

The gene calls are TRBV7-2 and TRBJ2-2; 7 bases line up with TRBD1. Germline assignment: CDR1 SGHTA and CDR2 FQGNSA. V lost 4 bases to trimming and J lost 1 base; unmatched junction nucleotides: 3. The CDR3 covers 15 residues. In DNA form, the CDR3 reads TGTGCCAGCAGCTGGGACAGACGGAACACCGGGGAGCTGTTTTTT. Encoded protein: CASSWDRRNTGELFF.

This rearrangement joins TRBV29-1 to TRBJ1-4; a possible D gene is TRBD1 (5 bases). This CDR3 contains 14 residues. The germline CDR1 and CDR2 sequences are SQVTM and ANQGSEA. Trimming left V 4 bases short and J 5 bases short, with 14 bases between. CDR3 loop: CSVGKGRRNEKLFF. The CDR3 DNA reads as TGCAGCGTTGGAAAGGGGAGGCGGAATGAAAAACTGTTTTTT.

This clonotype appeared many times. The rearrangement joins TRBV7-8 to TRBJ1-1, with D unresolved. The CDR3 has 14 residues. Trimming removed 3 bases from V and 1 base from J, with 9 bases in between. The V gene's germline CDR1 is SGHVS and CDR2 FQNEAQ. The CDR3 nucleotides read TGTGCCAGCAGCTTGAGAGTTCCGAACACTGAAGCTTTCTTT. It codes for CASSLRVPNTEAFF.

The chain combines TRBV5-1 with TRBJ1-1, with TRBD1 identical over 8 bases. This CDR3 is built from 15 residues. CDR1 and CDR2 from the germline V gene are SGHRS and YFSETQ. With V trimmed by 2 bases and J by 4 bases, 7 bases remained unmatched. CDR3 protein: CASSFDRGGGTEAFF. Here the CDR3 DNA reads TGCGCCAGCAGCTTTGACAGGGGAGGTGGCACTGAAGCTTTCTTT.

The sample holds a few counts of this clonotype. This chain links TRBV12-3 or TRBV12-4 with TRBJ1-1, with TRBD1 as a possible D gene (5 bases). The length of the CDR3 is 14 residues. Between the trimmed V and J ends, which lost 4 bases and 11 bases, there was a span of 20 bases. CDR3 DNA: TGTGCCAGCAGTTCCCACCGGGTCGCCGGGACGGCTTTCTTT. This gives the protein CASSSHRVAGTAFF.

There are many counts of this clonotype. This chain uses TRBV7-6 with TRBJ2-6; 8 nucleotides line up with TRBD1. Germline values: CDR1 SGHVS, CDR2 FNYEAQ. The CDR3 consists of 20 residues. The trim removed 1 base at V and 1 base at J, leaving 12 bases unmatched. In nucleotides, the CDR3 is TGTGCCAGCAGCTTAGGACATTGGACAGGGAGGAGGTCTGGGGCCAACGTCCTGACTTTC. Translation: CASSLGHWTGRRSGANVLTF.

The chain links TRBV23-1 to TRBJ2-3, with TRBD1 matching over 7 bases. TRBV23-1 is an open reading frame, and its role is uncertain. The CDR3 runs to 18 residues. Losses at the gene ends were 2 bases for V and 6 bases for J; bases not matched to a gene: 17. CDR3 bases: TGCGCCAGCAGTCAAAGGGACAGTTTGTTACGCATTGGGGATACGCAGTATTTT. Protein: CASSQRDSLLRIGDTQYF.

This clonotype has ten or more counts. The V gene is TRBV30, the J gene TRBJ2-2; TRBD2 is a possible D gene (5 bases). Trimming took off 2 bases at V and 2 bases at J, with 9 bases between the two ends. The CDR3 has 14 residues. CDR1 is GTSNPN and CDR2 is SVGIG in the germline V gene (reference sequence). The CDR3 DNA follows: TGTGCCTGGAGTAAGCGGATTAACACCGGGGAGCTGTTTTTT. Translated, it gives CAWSKRINTGELFF.

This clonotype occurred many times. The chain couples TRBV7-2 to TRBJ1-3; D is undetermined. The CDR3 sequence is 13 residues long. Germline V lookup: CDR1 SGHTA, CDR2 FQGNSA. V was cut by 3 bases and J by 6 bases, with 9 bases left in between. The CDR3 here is CASSFGRENTIYF. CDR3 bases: TGTGCCAGCAGCTTCGGACGGGAAAACACCATATATTTT.

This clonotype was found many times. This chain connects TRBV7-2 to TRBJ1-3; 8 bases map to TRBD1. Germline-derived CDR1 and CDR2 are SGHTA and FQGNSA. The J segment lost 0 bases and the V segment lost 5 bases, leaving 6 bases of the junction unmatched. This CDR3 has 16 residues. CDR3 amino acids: CASSDRGGSSGNTIYF. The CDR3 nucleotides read TGTGCCAGCAGCGACAGGGGCGGAAGCTCTGGAAACACCATATATTTT.

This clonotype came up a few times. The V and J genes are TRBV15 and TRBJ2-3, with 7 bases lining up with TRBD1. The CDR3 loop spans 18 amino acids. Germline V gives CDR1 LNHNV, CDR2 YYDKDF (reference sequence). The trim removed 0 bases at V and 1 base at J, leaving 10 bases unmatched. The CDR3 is CATSRDGARGRGTDTQYF. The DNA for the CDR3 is TGTGCCACCAGCAGAGATGGGGCGAGGGGGCGAGGCACAGATACGCAGTATTTT.

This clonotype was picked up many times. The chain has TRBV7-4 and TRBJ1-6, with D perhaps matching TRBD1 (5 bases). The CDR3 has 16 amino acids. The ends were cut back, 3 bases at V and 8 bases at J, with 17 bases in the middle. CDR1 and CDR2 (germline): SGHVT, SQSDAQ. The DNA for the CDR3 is TGTGCCAGCAGCTTCCTCGGCAGGGCGGCTCATTCACCCCTCCACTTT. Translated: CASSFLGRAAHSPLHF.

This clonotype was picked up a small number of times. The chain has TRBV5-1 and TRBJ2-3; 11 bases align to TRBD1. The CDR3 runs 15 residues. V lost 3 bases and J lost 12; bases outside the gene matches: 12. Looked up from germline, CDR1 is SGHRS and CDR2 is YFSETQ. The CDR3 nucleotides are TGCGCCAGCAGCTGGACAGGGGGCAATAAGGTGGAACAGTATTTT. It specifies CASSWTGGNKVEQYF.

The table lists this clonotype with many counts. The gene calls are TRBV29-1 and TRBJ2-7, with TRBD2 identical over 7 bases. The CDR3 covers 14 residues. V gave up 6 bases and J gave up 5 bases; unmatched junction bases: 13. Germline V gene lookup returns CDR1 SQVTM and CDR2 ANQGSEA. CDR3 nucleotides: TGCAGCGTCGGCTCCGCAACTAGCGTCCACGAGCAGTACTTC. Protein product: CSVGSATSVHEQYF.

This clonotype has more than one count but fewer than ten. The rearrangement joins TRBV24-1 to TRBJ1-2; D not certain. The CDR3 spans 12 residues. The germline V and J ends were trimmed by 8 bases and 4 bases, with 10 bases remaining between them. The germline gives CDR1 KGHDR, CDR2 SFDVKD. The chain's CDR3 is CATTPGFYGYTF. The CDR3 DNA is TGTGCCACCACGCCCGGGTTCTATGGCTACACCTTC.

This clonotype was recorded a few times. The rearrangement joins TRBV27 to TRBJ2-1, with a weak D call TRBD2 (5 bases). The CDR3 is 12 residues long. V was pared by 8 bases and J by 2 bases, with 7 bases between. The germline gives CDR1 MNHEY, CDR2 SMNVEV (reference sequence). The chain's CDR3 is CASRGPYNEQFF. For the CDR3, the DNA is TGTGCCAGCCGCGGGCCCTACAATGAGCAGTTCTTC.

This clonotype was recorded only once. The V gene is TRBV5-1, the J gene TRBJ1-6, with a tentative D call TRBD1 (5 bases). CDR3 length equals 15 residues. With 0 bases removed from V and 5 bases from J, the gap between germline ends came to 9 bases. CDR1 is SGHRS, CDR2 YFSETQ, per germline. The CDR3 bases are TGCGCCAGCAGCTTGGTTGGGGCAGATAATTCACCCCTCCACTTT. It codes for CASSLVGADNSPLHF.

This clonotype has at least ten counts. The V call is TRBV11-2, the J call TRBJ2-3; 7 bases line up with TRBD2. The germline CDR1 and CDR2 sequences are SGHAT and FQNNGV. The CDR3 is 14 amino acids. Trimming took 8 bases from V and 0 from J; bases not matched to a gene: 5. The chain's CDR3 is CASVSSGSTDTQYF. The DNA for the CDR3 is TGTGCCAGCGTCTCTAGCGGCAGCACAGATACGCAGTATTTT.

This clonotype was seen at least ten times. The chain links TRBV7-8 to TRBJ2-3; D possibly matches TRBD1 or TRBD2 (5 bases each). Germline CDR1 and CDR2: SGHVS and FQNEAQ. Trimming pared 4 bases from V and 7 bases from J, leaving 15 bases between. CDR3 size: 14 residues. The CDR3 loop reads CASSSGHGENTQYF. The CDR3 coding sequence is TGTGCCAGCAGCTCCGGACACGGGGAAAATACGCAGTATTTT.